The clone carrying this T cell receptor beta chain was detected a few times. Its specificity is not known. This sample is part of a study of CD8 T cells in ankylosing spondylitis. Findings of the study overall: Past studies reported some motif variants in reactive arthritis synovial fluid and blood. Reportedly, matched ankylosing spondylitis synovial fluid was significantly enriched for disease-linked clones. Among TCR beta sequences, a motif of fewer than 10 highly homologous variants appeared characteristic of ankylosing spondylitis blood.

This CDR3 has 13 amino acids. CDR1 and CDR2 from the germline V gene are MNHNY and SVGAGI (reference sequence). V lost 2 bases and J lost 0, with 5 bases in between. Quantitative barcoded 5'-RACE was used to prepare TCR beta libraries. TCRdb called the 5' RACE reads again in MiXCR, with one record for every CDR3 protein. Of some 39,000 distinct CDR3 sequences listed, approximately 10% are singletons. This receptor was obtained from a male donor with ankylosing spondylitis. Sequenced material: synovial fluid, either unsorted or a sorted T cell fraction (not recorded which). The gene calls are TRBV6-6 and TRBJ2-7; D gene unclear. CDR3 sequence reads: CASSYANSYEQYF. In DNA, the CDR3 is TGTGCCAGCAGTTACGCCAACTCCTACGAGCAGTACTTC.